This paragraph covers one T cell receptor (beta chain) sequence. The entry originates in a study of blood T cell repertoires in COVID-19. On the study more broadly: COVID-19 samples collected from the United States, Italy and Spain covered acute and convalescent phases.

The length of the CDR3 is 15 residues. Germline-derived CDR1 and CDR2 are GTSNPN and SVGIG (reference sequence). V was clipped by 0 bases and J by 7 bases, with 15 bases between them. Using immunoSEQ multiplex PCR, the repertoire was profiled, and TCRdb retains in-frame clones only, with some absent. The sample holds more than 90,000 clones, around 85% seen once. The source is a man of 80 years or more with acute or convalescent COVID-19. Sequenced material: peripheral blood. The V call is TRBV30, the J call TRBJ1-4; TRBD1 might be the D (6 bases). The CDR3 sequence: CAWSVLGQLGEKLFF. The CDR3, as DNA: TGTGCCTGGAGTGTACTAGGACAGCTAGGTGAAAAACTGTTTTTT.